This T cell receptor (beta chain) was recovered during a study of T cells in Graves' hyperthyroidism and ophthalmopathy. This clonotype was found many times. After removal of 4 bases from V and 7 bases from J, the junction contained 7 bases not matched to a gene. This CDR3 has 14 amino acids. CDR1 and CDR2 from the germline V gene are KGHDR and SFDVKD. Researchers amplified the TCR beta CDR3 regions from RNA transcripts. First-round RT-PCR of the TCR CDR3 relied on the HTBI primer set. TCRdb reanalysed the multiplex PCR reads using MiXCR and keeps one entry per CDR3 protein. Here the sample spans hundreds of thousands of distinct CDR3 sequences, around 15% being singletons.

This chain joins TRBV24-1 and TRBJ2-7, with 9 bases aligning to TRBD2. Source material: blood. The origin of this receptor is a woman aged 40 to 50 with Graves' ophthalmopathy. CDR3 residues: CATSEDSGSGEQYF. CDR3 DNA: TGTGCCACCAGTGAGGATAGCGGGAGTGGAGAGCAGTACTTC.